Below, 23 T cell receptor beta chains from the same sample are listed, as sequenced in a study of T-cell reconstitution after alpha-beta-depleted transplantation in children. Library preparation (for TCRbeta) was performed with unique molecular identifiers. TCRdb reprocessed the PCR reads via MiXCR and lists one record per CDR3 protein. Of about a million distinct CDR3 sequences detected, 25% to 35% appear once; the ten largest clones hold 28%. The input for sequencing was PBMCs, mostly from graft donor cells, taken 360 days after TCRalphabeta/CD19-depleted stem cell transplant. These receptors originate from a boy younger than two who had a stem cell transplant for SCID, so the T cells may come from the graft donor.

The V gene is TRBV7-8, the J gene TRBJ2-3; D gene uncertain. The CDR3 loop spans 14 amino acids. In germline, CDR1 is SGHVS, CDR2 FQNEAQ. Between the trimmed V and J ends, which lost 3 bases and 4 bases, there was a span of 11 bases. The CDR3 protein is CASSFLGVADTQYF. DNA of the CDR3: TGTGCCAGCAGCTTCCTTGGGGTGGCAGATACGCAGTATTTT. The variable domain in full, completed from reference TRBV7-8 and TRBJ2-3, reads GAGVSQSPRYKVAKRGQDVALRCDPISGHVSLFWYQQALGQGPEFLTYFQNEAQLDKSGLPSDRFFAERPEGSVSTLKIQRTQQEDSAVYLCASSFLGVADTQYFGPGTRLTVL.

The rearrangement uses TRBV6-1 and TRBJ2-2, with D tentatively TRBD1 or TRBD2 (6 bases each). The CDR3 covers 15 residues. V shed 4 bases and J shed 0 bases, with 9 bases lying between them. Looked up from germline, CDR1 is MNHNS and CDR2 is SASEGT. The CDR3 region has the DNA TGTGCCAGCAGTGTTAGGGGGGCGAACACCGGGGAGCTGTTTTTT. This sequence encodes CASSVRGANTGELFF.

This sequence joins TRBV5-1 and TRBJ2-7; TRBD2 might be the D (6 bases). This CDR3 region has 14 residues. V gave up 3 bases and J gave up 5 bases, with 15 bases separating them. The germline gives CDR1 SGHRS, CDR2 YFSETQ. CDR3 amino acids: CASSWVGGSHEQYF. The CDR3 bases are TGCGCCAGCAGCTGGGTCGGAGGGTCCCACGAGCAGTACTTC.

This clonotype showed up just a few times. The chain carries TRBV20-1 and TRBJ1-4; 10 bases are shared with TRBD1. The CDR3 spans 14 residues. CDR1 and CDR2 (germline): DFQATT, SNEGSKA (reference sequence). Germline trimming cut 6 bases from V and 5 bases from J; bases unmatched to any gene: 6. Here the CDR3 reads CSAPWTGGNEKLFF. CDR3 bases: TGCAGTGCCCCTTGGACAGGGGGGAATGAAAAACTGTTTTTT.

This clonotype was counted between two and nine times. In nucleotides, the CDR3 is TGTGCCATCAGTGAGTCCGCAGCCTTACCGGGGCAGTTCTTC. Protein: CAISESAALPGQFF. The V and J genes are TRBV10-3 and TRBJ2-1, with D unclear. This CDR3 region has 14 residues. V dropped 0 bases and J dropped 12 bases, with 15 bases sitting between them. Germline CDR1 is ENHRY and CDR2 is SYGVKD.

The gene calls are TRBV4-2 and TRBJ2-1; D may correspond to TRBD1 or TRBD2 (5 bases each). The CDR3 totals 15 residues. Germline assignment: CDR1 LGHNA and CDR2 YNFKEQ. The V end lost 1 base, the J end lost 0 bases, and 7 bases lay between the germline ends. The CDR3 region has the DNA TGTGCCAGCAGCCAAGGAGGGGACTCCTACAATGAGCAGTTCTTC. Protein sequence: CASSQGGDSYNEQFF.

This clonotype was seen a few times. CDR3 region: CASSDPGQGFFYGYTF. The CDR3 DNA is TGTGCCAGCAGTGATCCGGGACAGGGCTTCTTCTATGGCTACACCTTC. The rearrangement joins TRBV2 to TRBJ1-2; 9 bases line up with TRBD1. V trimming: 3 bases; J trimming: 4 bases; junction bases outside the gene matches: 9. The CDR3 extends over 16 amino acids. CDR1 is SNHLY and CDR2 is FYNNEI in the germline V gene.

The CDR3 coding sequence is TGTGCCAGCAGGCGGGGGTTCACAGATACGCAGTATTTT. Its translation: CASRRGFTDTQYF. V gene TRBV6-2 or TRBV6-3 combines with J gene TRBJ2-3; TRBD2 agrees at 7 bases. CDR3 length: 13 residues. CDR1 is MNHEY, CDR2 SVGEGT, per germline. With V trimmed by 6 bases and J by 2 bases, 2 bases remained unmatched.

The chain recombines TRBV29-1 with TRBJ2-1, with TRBD1 as a possible D gene (5 bases). Germline V gene data show CDR1 as SQVTM and CDR2 as ANQGSEA. The CDR3 consists of 14 residues. The V gene lost 0 bases and the J gene lost 7 bases, with 13 bases spanning the gap. In DNA form, the CDR3 reads TGCAGCGTTGAAGAACAGGCAGTGAGGAATGAGCAGTTCTTC. Encoded protein: CSVEEQAVRNEQFF.

J is TRBJ1-3 and V is TRBV6-1; no reliable D call. The germline V gene encodes CDR1 MNHNS and CDR2 SASEGT. This CDR3 has 16 amino acids. The V and J ends lost 3 bases and 4 bases respectively, with 16 bases between them. CDR3 in amino acids: CASSDRVRGPGNTIYF. The CDR3 DNA reads as TGTGCCAGCAGTGATAGGGTGCGAGGTCCCGGAAACACCATATATTTT.

This clonotype was seen more than once but under ten times. The chain employs TRBV5-5 and TRBJ2-1; TRBD1 or TRBD2 may be the D gene (5 bases each). V dropped 2 bases and J dropped 9 bases, with 9 bases sitting between them. CDR3 length: 12 amino acids. The V gene's germline CDR1 is SGHKS and CDR2 YYEKEE (reference sequence). This CDR3 reads CASSFRGPEQFF. The CDR3 DNA reads TGTGCCAGCAGCTTTCGGGGCCCTGAGCAGTTCTTC.

This rearrangement joins TRBV4-1 to TRBJ2-3; 8 bases map to TRBD2. The CDR3 runs to 16 residues. V was pared by 6 bases and J by 5 bases, with 13 bases of the junction left unmatched. Germline CDR1 reads MGHRA; CDR2 reads YSYEKL. CDR3 loop: CASRPSPGLAGDTQYF. CDR3 sequence (DNA): TGCGCCAGCAGACCAAGCCCGGGGCTAGCGGGAGATACGCAGTATTTT.

This clonotype occurred a few times. The gene calls are TRBV20-1 and TRBJ2-1, with TRBD1 matching over 11 bases. CDR1 is DFQATT and CDR2 is SNEGSKA in the germline V gene (reference sequence). There are 16 residues in the CDR3. V lost 3 bases and J lost 4; bases outside the gene matches: 8. The DNA for the CDR3 is TGCAGTGCTAGCCGCCGGGACAGGGGGTTATACAATGAGCAGTTCTTC. This sequence encodes CSASRRDRGLYNEQFF.

The rearrangement links TRBV20-1 to TRBJ1-2, with a tentative D call TRBD1 (5 bases). Per germline, CDR1 DFQATT and CDR2 SNEGSKA (reference sequence). This CDR3 has 13 amino acids. V lost 7 bases, J lost 3 bases, and 15 bases lay in between. CDR3 residues: CSVSAQGYYGYTF. In nucleotides, the CDR3 is TGCAGTGTTTCCGCCCAGGGTTACTATGGCTACACCTTC.

The chain uses TRBV3-1 and TRBJ2-1, with 14 positions matching TRBD2. CDR1 and CDR2 (germline): LGHDT, YNNKEL (reference sequence). The CDR3 runs 17 residues. V lost 0 bases, J lost 10 bases, and 8 bases stayed unmatched. The CDR3 region has the DNA TGTGCCAGCAGCCAAGATTCCCGGACTAGCGGGGGGAGAGAGCAGTTCTTC. Its protein is CASSQDSRTSGGREQFF.

This clonotype was counted a few times. CDR3 DNA: TGCGCCAGCAGTACCAGAGTCACCGCAGATACGCAGTATTTT. Translating it yields CASSTRVTADTQYF. The rearrangement uses TRBV4-3 and TRBJ2-3; no definite D call. Germline CDR1 is LGHNA and CDR2 is YSLEER. CDR3 length: 14 amino acids. V lost 6 bases to trimming and J lost 4 bases, with 14 bases between them.

This clonotype has a handful of counts. This rearrangement joins TRBV28 to TRBJ2-7; the match to TRBD2 covers 7 bases. The junction had 5 bases not matched to a gene; V was cut back by 3 bases and J by 0 bases. The CDR3 is 15 residues long. Per germline, CDR1 MDHEN and CDR2 SYDVKM. The CDR3 loop reads CASSFLAVDSYEQYF. In DNA, the CDR3 is TGTGCCAGCAGTTTCCTAGCGGTGGACTCCTACGAGCAGTACTTC.

This chain joins TRBV7-9 and TRBJ1-2, with 7 bases identical to TRBD1. CDR1 is SEHNR and CDR2 is FQNEAQ in the germline V gene (reference sequence). The CDR3 sequence is 13 residues long. V dropped 8 bases and J dropped 3; count of bases not matched to a gene: 6. The CDR3, as DNA: TGTGCCAGCGGACGGGACAGTTACTATGGCTACACCTTC. It yields the protein CASGRDSYYGYTF.

In this sample, this clonotype turned up a few times. J is TRBJ1-1 and V is TRBV5-6, with a weak D call TRBD1 (5 bases). The CDR3 is 13 amino acids. Germline lookup yields CDR1 SGHDT and CDR2 YYEEEE. Trimming removed 4 bases at V and 5 bases at J, with 12 bases between. The CDR3 bases are TGTGCCAGCAGCGCGGGGGTTTGGACTGAAGCTTTCTTT. Translated, it gives CASSAGVWTEAFF.

V gene TRBV28 combines with J gene TRBJ2-1; D is perhaps TRBD1 (6 bases). There are 15 residues in the CDR3. From germline, CDR1 is MDHEN and CDR2 SYDVKM. V gave up 3 bases and J gave up 8 bases, with 17 bases separating them. The CDR3 DNA follows: TGTGCCAGCAGTTTTTATACAGGGTCCCCCCATGAGCAGTTCTTC. It is translated as CASSFYTGSPHEQFF.

V gene TRBV6-1 combines with J gene TRBJ1-2; D gene uncertain. The CDR3 is 13 residues long. Trimming left V 3 bases short and J 0 bases short, with 5 bases between. The germline V gene has CDR1 MNHNS and CDR2 SASEGT. The CDR3 DNA follows: TGTGCCAGCAGTGAGACGCCTAACTATGGCTACACCTTC. This gives the protein CASSETPNYGYTF.

There are a few counts of this clonotype. The chain uses TRBV11-3 and TRBJ1-6; D might be TRBD1 (6 bases). The ends were cut back, 5 bases at V and 10 bases at J, with 18 bases in the middle. The CDR3 loop spans 15 amino acids. The germline V gene encodes CDR1 SGHNT and CDR2 YENEEA. This CDR3 is CASSHTTGMYSPLHF. The CDR3 DNA reads as TGTGCCAGCAGCCATACAACAGGGATGTACTCACCCCTCCACTTT.

The chain combines TRBV20-1 with TRBJ1-3, with D uncertain. The germline CDR1 and CDR2 sequences are DFQATT and SNEGSKA (reference sequence). V dropped 0 bases and J dropped 4 bases, with 13 bases sitting between them. The CDR3 consists of 15 residues. Here the CDR3 reads CSAREVNYVGNTIYF. The CDR3 DNA is TGCAGTGCTAGAGAGGTTAATTATGTAGGAAACACCATATATTTT.